Listed here are 21 T cell receptor beta chains from one sample, sequenced in a study of T cells in tuberculosis. Time point: new active TB diagnosis, blood taken before or within 7 days of starting treatment. The assay was immunoSEQ multiplex PCR, and TCRdb's table has in-frame clones only and misses some. The profile shows some 30,000 clones, roughly 94% of them singletons. Material: PBMCs, obtained at tuberculosis diagnosis. Source of these receptors: an adult with tuberculosis.

The chain joins TRBV7-5 to TRBJ1-1. TRBV7-5 is a listed pseudogene. The CDR3 length is 14 residues. In DNA form, the CDR3 reads TGTGCCAGAAGCGCCGGGGGGAGCGGTACTGAAGCTTTCTTT. Its protein is CARSAGGSGTEAFF.

This chain connects TRBV6-1 to TRBJ1-5; the D gene is possibly TRBD1 (6 bases). V lost 6 bases and J 9 bases, leaving 15 bases between the germline ends. Germline V gene lookup returns CDR1 MNHNS and CDR2 SASEGT. This CDR3 is 13 amino acids long. The CDR3 DNA reads as TGTGCCAGCAGGGACAGTCAGTTGGGGCCCCAGCATTTT. This gives the protein CASRDSQLGPQHF.

This chain connects TRBV6-5 to TRBJ2-1; 13 positions match TRBD2. Germline values: CDR1 MNHEY, CDR2 SVGAGI. The V segment lost 7 bases and the J segment 9 bases; nucleotides outside the gene matches: 9. The CDR3 runs to 15 residues. CDR3 amino acids: CASTMTSGGLGEQFF. In DNA form, the CDR3 reads TGTGCCAGCACAATGACTAGCGGGGGGCTCGGTGAGCAGTTCTTC.

The chain combines TRBV5-6 with TRBJ2-7; TRBD1 aligns across 7 bases. The germline CDR1 and CDR2 sequences are SGHDT and YYEEEE. The CDR3 covers 17 residues. With 5 bases clipped from V and 3 bases from J, the junction kept 17 bases outside the gene matches. As DNA, the CDR3 is TGTGCCAGCAGGCAGGCAGGCGCCCCGGGACAGAACTACGAGCAGTACTTC. This sequence encodes CASRQAGAPGQNYEQYF.

The chain's CDR3 is CASRRSSGRTSEQYF. As DNA, the CDR3 is TGTGCCAGCAGACGCTCTAGCGGGAGGACTAGTGAGCAGTACTTC. The V and J genes are TRBV28 and TRBJ2-7; 11 bases match TRBD2. This CDR3 region has 15 residues. V was pared by 6 bases and J by 7 bases, with 11 bases of the junction left unmatched. The V gene's germline CDR1 is MDHEN and CDR2 SYDVKM. The full variable domain, in which reference TRBV28 and TRBJ2-7 provide the parts outside the CDR3, is DVKVTQSSRYLVKRTGEKVFLECVQDMDHENMFWYRQDPGLGLRLIYFSYDVKMKEKGDIPEGYSVSREKKERFSLILESASTNQTSMYLCASRRSSGRTSEQYFGPGTRLTVT.

Only a few counts were recorded for this clone. The CDR3 DNA reads TGCGCCAGCAGCCAAGCATACACTAACTATGGCTACACCTTC. Protein: CASSQAYTNYGYTF. This chain uses TRBV4-1 with TRBJ1-2; D is unclear. Germline-derived CDR1 and CDR2 are MGHRA and YSYEKL. V was clipped by 1 base and J by 0 bases, with 6 bases between them. The CDR3 is 14 residues long.

This sequence joins TRBV30 and TRBJ1-1, with D perhaps TRBD1 (5 bases). V lost 5 bases to trimming and J lost 5 bases, with 6 bases between them. The CDR3 spans 10 residues. Per the germline V gene, CDR1 is GTSNPN and CDR2 is SVGIG (reference sequence). CDR3 residues: CAWGGTEAFF. The CDR3 DNA reads TGTGCCTGGGGGGGGACTGAAGCTTTCTTT.

This chain uses TRBV2 with TRBJ2-1; 15 bases fit TRBD2. Germline V gene sequence: CDR1 SNHLY, CDR2 FYNNEI. The trim removed 11 bases at V and 8 bases at J, leaving 10 bases unmatched. This CDR3 is built from 15 residues. CDR3 region: CAHGLAGGNGHEQFF. The CDR3 nucleotides are TGTGCCCACGGACTAGCGGGGGGGAATGGACATGAGCAGTTCTTC.

The chain employs TRBV4-1 and TRBJ2-7; TRBD2 matches at 7 bases. The CDR3 sequence is 14 residues long. V lost 0 bases and J lost 6; bases outside the gene matches: 5. Germline V lookup: CDR1 MGHRA, CDR2 YSYEKL. The DNA of the CDR3 is TGCGCCAGCAGCCAAGAATGGGGGGGTTCCGAGCAGTACTTC. It codes for CASSQEWGGSEQYF.

This clone showed up just once. This chain uses TRBV28 with TRBJ1-1; possibly TRBD1 for D (5 bases). CDR1 is MDHEN and CDR2 is SYDVKM in the germline V gene. The CDR3 contains 14 residues. V was shortened by 7 bases and J by 1 base, with 13 bases between the two germline ends. The CDR3 protein is CASKLGQTNTEAFF. The CDR3 bases are TGTGCCAGCAAATTGGGGCAGACGAACACTGAAGCTTTCTTT.

This rearrangement joins TRBV7-3 to TRBJ1-1; tentatively, D is TRBD1 (5 bases). The CDR3 consists of 14 residues. V dropped 0 bases and J dropped 1 base, with 6 bases sitting between them. The germline gives CDR1 SGHTA, CDR2 FQGTGA. This CDR3 is CASSLTQANTEAFF. The CDR3 nucleotides read TGTGCCAGCAGCTTAACACAGGCGAACACTGAAGCTTTCTTT.

The rearrangement uses TRBV6-5 and TRBJ2-1; 7 positions match TRBD1. CDR3 length equals 14 residues. The V segment lost 3 bases and the J segment 4 bases; nucleotides outside the gene matches: 3. CDR1 MNHEY and CDR2 SVGAGI come from the germline V gene. The DNA of the CDR3 is TGTGCCAGCAGTTATACGGACAGGTACAATGAGCAGTTCTTC. Protein sequence: CASSYTDRYNEQFF.

CDR3 nucleotide sequence: TGTGCCAGCAGGCCCAGCGGAGGAAAACTGTTTTTT. Protein product: CASRPSGGKLFF. The J gene is TRBJ1-4, the V gene TRBV2, with unresolved D. There are 12 residues in the CDR3. The germline CDR1 and CDR2 sequences are SNHLY and FYNNEI. The V end was cut by 6 bases, the J end by 10 bases, with 12 bases between.

The chain combines TRBV15 with TRBJ2-7; D perhaps matches TRBD2 (6 bases). V shed 5 bases and J shed 7 bases, with 21 bases lying between them. This CDR3 is built from 15 residues. The germline CDR1 and CDR2 sequences are LNHNV and YYDKDF (reference sequence). The CDR3 DNA sequence: TGTGCCACCAGCGTCACCTTCGGAGGGCCGGGGGAGCAGTACTTC. Translating gives CATSVTFGGPGEQYF.

This clone was recorded once. The rearrangement joins TRBV7-2 to TRBJ1-5; no clear D. This CDR3 contains 15 residues. V lost 2 bases and J lost 0, with 8 bases in between. CDR1 SGHTA and CDR2 FQGNSA come from the germline V gene. The CDR3 loop reads CASSLSGDSNQPQHF. CDR3 nucleotide sequence: TGTGCCAGCAGCTTATCCGGGGATAGCAATCAGCCCCAGCATTTT.

The chain carries TRBV11-1 and TRBJ2-7; 11 bases match TRBD1. V trimming: 2 bases; J trimming: 6 bases; junction bases outside the gene matches: 12. Germline assignment: CDR1 SGHAT and CDR2 FQDESV (reference sequence). This CDR3 is 17 amino acids long. CDR3 region: CASSLLPAGTGGSEQYF. The DNA of the CDR3 is TGTGCCAGCAGCTTACTCCCCGCCGGGACAGGGGGATCCGAGCAGTACTTC.

This rearrangement joins TRBV30 to TRBJ2-3; 7 bases align to TRBD2. In germline, CDR1 is GTSNPN, CDR2 SVGIG (reference sequence). Trimming took 0 bases from V and 8 from J; bases not matched to a gene: 2. There are 12 residues in the CDR3. CDR3: CAWSVSGGTQYF. CDR3 bases: TGTGCCTGGAGTGTGTCGGGGGGTACGCAGTATTTT.

CDR3 in amino acids: CASSSGGPSTEAFF. CDR3 bases: TGTGCCAGCAGCTCTGGGGGCCCTAGCACTGAAGCTTTCTTT. The chain recombines TRBV7-2 with TRBJ1-1; a weak D match, TRBD1 (6 bases). The CDR3 covers 14 residues. V lost 4 bases and J 4 bases, leaving 13 bases between the germline ends. Germline values: CDR1 SGHTA, CDR2 FQGNSA.

The chain is built from TRBV25-1 and TRBJ2-2, with D unresolved. The CDR3 is 14 amino acids. The V gene lost 8 bases and the J gene lost 7 bases, with 17 bases spanning the gap. In germline, CDR1 is MGHDK, CDR2 SYGVNS. CDR3 nucleotide sequence: TGTGCCAGCTTCATCCAGGTATGGATCGGGGAGCTGTTTTTT. It is translated as CASFIQVWIGELFF.

The rearrangement uses TRBV6-5 and TRBJ2-7; D might be TRBD1 (6 bases). Looked up from germline, CDR1 is MNHEY and CDR2 is SVGAGI. The ends were cut back, 4 bases at V and 3 bases at J, with 10 bases in the middle. This CDR3 is built from 13 residues. CDR3 sequence: CASSSDRIYEQYF. In DNA, the CDR3 is TGTGCCAGCAGTTCCGACAGGATCTACGAGCAGTACTTC.

The chain joins TRBV15 to TRBJ2-7; weak D call: TRBD1 (5 bases). This CDR3 has 12 amino acids. From germline, CDR1 is LNHNV and CDR2 YYDKDF (reference sequence). V lost 3 bases and J 3 bases, leaving 6 bases between the germline ends. Here the CDR3 DNA reads TGTGCCACCAGCAGGCAGGGCTACGAGCAGTACTTC. Amino acid sequence: CATSRQGYEQYF.